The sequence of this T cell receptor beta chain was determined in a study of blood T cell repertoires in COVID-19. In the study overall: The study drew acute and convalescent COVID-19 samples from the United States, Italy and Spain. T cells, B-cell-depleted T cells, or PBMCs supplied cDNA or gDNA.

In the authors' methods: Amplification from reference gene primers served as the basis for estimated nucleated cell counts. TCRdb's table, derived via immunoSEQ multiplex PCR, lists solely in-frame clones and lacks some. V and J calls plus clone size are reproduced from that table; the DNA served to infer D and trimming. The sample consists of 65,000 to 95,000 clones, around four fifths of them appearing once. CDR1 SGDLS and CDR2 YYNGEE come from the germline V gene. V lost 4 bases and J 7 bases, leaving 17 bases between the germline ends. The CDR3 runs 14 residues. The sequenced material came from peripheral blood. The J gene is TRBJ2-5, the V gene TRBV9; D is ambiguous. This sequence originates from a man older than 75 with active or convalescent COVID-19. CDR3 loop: CASSSPPTGGTQYF. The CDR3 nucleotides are TGTGCCAGCAGCTCCCCCCCAACCGGCGGGACCCAGTACTTC.